This TCR beta chain originates from a study of identifying expanded T cells in peripheral blood. Of note for this clone: Its specificity is not known.

Trimming took 5 bases from V and 3 from J; bases not matched to a gene: 12. The CDR3 totals 16 residues. Germline V gene data show CDR1 as MNHNY and CDR2 as SVGAGI (reference sequence). Study-wide results and caveats: Clone count variance between roughly 2-week samples rose with total template count.

Produced via immunoSEQ multiplex PCR; TCRdb's table is partial and in-frame only. The table has over 100,000 clones, roughly nine tenths seen once; the top ten hold more than 6.5%. The sequence came from a person aged 18-70 years in good health. The sample consisted of blood. The chain has TRBV6-6 and TRBJ2-7; 8 bases are a match to TRBD2. CDR3 nucleotides: TGTGCCAGCAGTCTACCCACTAGCGGCTTTAGCTACGAGCAGTACTTC. Protein sequence: CASSLPTSGFSYEQYF.